The clone carrying this T cell receptor beta chain was detected only a few times. The antigen is not known. CDR1 SGDLS and CDR2 YYNGEE come from the germline V gene. The V end lost 2 bases, the J end lost 10 bases, and 13 bases lay between the germline ends. The CDR3 extends over 13 amino acids. Investigators reverse transcribed all isolated RNA, so they sequenced expressed TCRB transcripts. TCRdb keeps only in-frame clones here, not all; method: immunoSEQ multiplex PCR. The sample lists about 290,000 clones, approximately 8.1% occurring once. This sample is part of a study of beta chain features in type 1 diabetes. Study results and caveats: When VDJ junctions were examined, type 1 diabetes patients showed fewer insertions and more deletions.

The chain joins TRBV9 to TRBJ2-1; D is uncertain. The source of this sequence is a woman aged 18 to 35 in good health. The specimen was central memory CD4+ T cells from blood. CDR3 DNA sequence: TGTGCCAGCAGCGTGATCGGGTTGGGAGAGCAGTTCTTC. As protein: CASSVIGLGEQFF.